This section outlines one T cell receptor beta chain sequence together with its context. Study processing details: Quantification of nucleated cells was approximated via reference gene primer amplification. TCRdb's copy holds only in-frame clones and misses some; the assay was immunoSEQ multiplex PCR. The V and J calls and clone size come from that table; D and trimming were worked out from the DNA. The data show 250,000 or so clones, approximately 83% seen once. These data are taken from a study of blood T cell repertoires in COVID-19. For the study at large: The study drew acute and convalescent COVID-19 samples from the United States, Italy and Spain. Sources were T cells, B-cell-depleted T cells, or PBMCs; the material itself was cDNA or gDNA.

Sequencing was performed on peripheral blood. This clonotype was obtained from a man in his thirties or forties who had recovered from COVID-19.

CDR3 coding DNA: TGTGCCAGCAGCTTGGGGGGCGGTAATGAAAAACTGTTTTTT. Amino acids: CASSLGGGNEKLFF. V usage is TRBV5-4 and J usage is TRBJ1-4, with D possibly being TRBD1 (5 bases). Trimming cost V 0 bases and J 4 bases, with 7 bases left between them. The CDR3 is 14 residues long. The V gene's germline CDR1 is SGHNT and CDR2 YYREEE (reference sequence).